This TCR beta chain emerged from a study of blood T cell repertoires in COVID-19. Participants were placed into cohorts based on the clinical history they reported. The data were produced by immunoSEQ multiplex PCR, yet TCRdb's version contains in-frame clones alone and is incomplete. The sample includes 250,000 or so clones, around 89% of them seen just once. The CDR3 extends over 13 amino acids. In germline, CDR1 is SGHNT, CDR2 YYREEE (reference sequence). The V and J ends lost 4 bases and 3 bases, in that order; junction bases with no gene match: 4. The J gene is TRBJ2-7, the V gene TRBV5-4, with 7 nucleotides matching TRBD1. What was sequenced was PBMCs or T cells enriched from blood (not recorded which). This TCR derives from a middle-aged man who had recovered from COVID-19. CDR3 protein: CASSTGQNYEQYF. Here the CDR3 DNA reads TGTGCCAGCAGCACGGGACAGAACTACGAGCAGTACTTC. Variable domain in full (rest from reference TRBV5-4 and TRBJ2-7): ETGVTQSPTHLIKTRGQQVTLRCSSQSGHNTVSWYQQALGQGPQFIFQYYREEENGRGNFPPRFSGLQFPNYSSELNVNALELDDSALYLCASSTGQNYEQYFGPGTRLTVT.